Below are 13 T cell receptor beta chains sequenced from a single sample in a study of blood T cell repertoires in COVID-19. TCRdb's table, derived via immunoSEQ multiplex PCR, lists solely in-frame clones and lacks some. The repertoire consists of over 90,000 clones, with around 80% occurring once and the leading ten covering less than 9%. The sample taken for sequencing was peripheral blood. These receptors were taken from a man between 50 and 59 years old with active or convalescent COVID-19.

This clone has only one observation. The chain is built from TRBV15 and TRBJ2-4; tentative D call: TRBD1 (8 bases). In germline, CDR1 is LNHNV, CDR2 YYDKDF (reference sequence). There are 17 residues in the CDR3. The V gene lost 3 bases and the J gene lost 8 bases, with 23 bases spanning the gap. CDR3 sequence reads: CATSSEQPGQGGYIQYF. In DNA form, the CDR3 reads TGTGCCACCAGCAGCGAACAACCCGGACAGGGAGGGTACATTCAGTACTTC.

Here the CDR3 reads CASSQESLFYEQYF. CDR3 DNA sequence: TGTGCCAGCAGCCAAGAGTCACTTTTCTACGAGCAGTACTTC. J is TRBJ2-7 and V is TRBV3-1 (or the pseudogene TRBV3-2), with unresolved D. The germline V and J ends were trimmed by 0 bases and 3 bases, with 9 bases remaining between them. Per germline, CDR1 LGHDT and CDR2 YNNKEL (reference sequence). This CDR3 is 14 amino acids long.

This rearrangement joins TRBV12-5 to TRBJ2-7; possible D gene TRBD1, 5 bases. The CDR3 totals 12 residues. Trimming left V 7 bases short and J 6 bases short, with 13 bases between. Germline V gene sequence: CDR1 LGHNT, CDR2 FRNRAP. The CDR3 loop reads CASEIRVSEQYV. As DNA, the CDR3 is TGTGCTAGTGAAATCAGGGTGTCCGAGCAGTACGTC.

V and J are TRBV4-3 and TRBJ1-5; D is uncertain. Germline CDR1 LGHNA, CDR2 YSLEER. This CDR3 spans 19 amino acids. With 0 bases removed from V and 0 bases from J, the gap between germline ends came to 18 bases. Written as DNA, the CDR3 is TGCGCCAGCAGCCAAGATTGGGAGGACGGGGAATTTAGCAATCAGCCCCAGCATTTT. Translating gives CASSQDWEDGEFSNQPQHF.

This clone was detected a few times. The CDR3 sequence: CASSLDGGVGNTIYF. The CDR3 DNA sequence: TGTGCCAGCAGCTTAGATGGCGGGGTTGGAAACACCATATATTTT. The chain recombines TRBV7-9 with TRBJ1-3; D is unresolved. Germline CDR1 reads SEHNR; CDR2 reads FQNEAQ (reference sequence). The CDR3 is made up of 15 amino acids. Deletions cut 1 base from V and 3 bases from J, with 10 bases between.

The J gene is TRBJ1-1, the V gene TRBV11-2; TRBD1 agrees at 7 bases. V shed 5 bases, J shed 1 base, and the junction held 4 bases outside the gene matches. Per germline, CDR1 SGHAT and CDR2 FQNNGV. The CDR3 is 14 amino acids. Written as DNA, the CDR3 is TGTGCCAGCAGCCCTAGGACAGGGAACACTGAAGCTTTCTTT. Protein product: CASSPRTGNTEAFF.

The genes are TRBV7-9 and TRBJ1-2; TRBD1 might be the D (5 bases). Trimming removed 2 bases at V and 8 bases at J, with 15 bases between. CDR1 is SEHNR, CDR2 FQNEAQ, per germline (reference sequence). The CDR3 is 14 residues long. The chain's CDR3 is CASSLRGQLQGYTF. CDR3 in DNA: TGTGCCAGCAGCTTAAGGGGCCAGCTACAGGGCTACACCTTC.

The V gene is TRBV28, the J gene TRBJ2-1; a possible D gene is TRBD1 (5 bases). Germline CDR1 reads MDHEN; CDR2 reads SYDVKM. V lost 2 bases to trimming and J lost 4 bases, with 15 bases between them. This CDR3 is built from 16 residues. CDR3 in amino acids: CASSLPQGQVYNEQFF. The CDR3 DNA is TGTGCCAGCAGTTTACCTCAGGGCCAGGTTTACAATGAGCAGTTCTTC.

The chain couples TRBV28 to TRBJ2-7; the match to TRBD1 covers 8 bases. V gave up 6 bases and J gave up 3 bases; unmatched junction bases: 10. CDR1 is MDHEN and CDR2 is SYDVKM in the germline V gene. There are 15 residues in the CDR3. CDR3 nucleotides: TGTGCCAGCAGCCCTCAACGGGGGACAGGCTACGAGCAGTACGTC. It translates to CASSPQRGTGYEQYV.

J is TRBJ1-4 and V is TRBV6-6; TRBD1 might be the D (6 bases). The CDR3 totals 15 residues. The V and J ends lost 5 bases and 2 bases respectively, with 12 bases between them. Germline-derived CDR1 and CDR2 are MNHNY and SVGAGI (reference sequence). For the CDR3, the DNA is TGTGCCAGCAGTCCATCGGACAGTACTAATGAAAAACTGTTTTTT. Amino acid sequence: CASSPSDSTNEKLFF.

The chain couples TRBV5-4 to TRBJ2-2, with TRBD2 matching 11 bases. V trimming: 0 bases; J trimming: 6 bases; junction bases outside the gene matches: 4. Germline CDR1 is SGHNT and CDR2 is YYREEE (reference sequence). CDR3 length equals 16 residues. The CDR3 DNA reads TGTGCCAGCAGCTTGGTTGGTAGCGGGGGGGCCGGGGAGCTGTTTTTT. Protein sequence: CASSLVGSGGAGELFF.

The chain uses TRBV10-2 and TRBJ2-6; TRBD1 is a possible D gene (6 bases). The CDR3 extends over 17 amino acids. V was shortened by 3 bases and J by 0 bases, with 12 bases between the two germline ends. From germline, CDR1 is WSHSY and CDR2 SAAADI. DNA for the CDR3: TGCGCCAGCAGTGATAGTCAGGGGAGCTCTGGGGCCAACGTCCTGACTTTC. This translates into CASSDSQGSSGANVLTF.

The count of this clone is one. The sample holds other DNA sequences that translate to the same CDR3. The chain's CDR3 is CASSLGQGAREQYV. CDR3 nucleotide sequence: TGTGCCAGCAGTCTGGGACAGGGGGCACGGGAGCAGTACGTC. This chain uses TRBV28 with TRBJ2-7, with 12 bases matching TRBD1. V trimming: 5 bases; J trimming: 7 bases; junction bases outside the gene matches: 6. This CDR3 has 14 residues. Germline CDR1 MDHEN, CDR2 SYDVKM.